This T cell receptor beta chain is drawn from a study of cytomegalovirus exposure and HLA in healthy donors. Libraries were prepared by immunoSEQ multiplex PCR; TCRdb keeps only in-frame clonotypes and omits some of them. In the table there are some 110,000 clones, roughly 86% of which are singletons. CDR1 is SGHAT and CDR2 is FQNNGV in the germline V gene. Deletions cut 4 bases from V and 3 bases from J, with 21 bases between. This CDR3 is built from 18 residues. Sequencing was done on a sample of PBMCs. This TCR was recovered from a man between 18 and 29 years old in good health and CMV-seronegative. The chain combines TRBV11-2 with TRBJ1-4; TRBD1 might be the D (5 bases). The CDR3 DNA reads TGTGCCAGCAGCTACAAGGTGGGCCAGGGAATGGCTAATGAAAAACTGTTTTTT. Protein product: CASSYKVGQGMANEKLFF.